The 12 T cell receptor beta chains below come from one sample, sequenced in a study of OX40 agonist ivuxolimab in advanced cancers. TCRdb's table, derived via immunoSEQ multiplex PCR, lists solely in-frame clones and lacks some. The sample contains 30,000 to 40,000 clones, about 70% of which appear only once. The sequenced sample was CD4+ or CD8+ T cells sorted from blood, obtained in a trial of the OX40 agonist ivuxolimab. The receptors shown here come from an adult with an advanced solid tumor such as melanoma, head and neck, liver or kidney cancer.

The chain joins TRBV10-3 to TRBJ1-2; D might be TRBD1 (5 bases). The CDR3 is 14 amino acids. CDR1 and CDR2 (germline): ENHRY, SYGVKD. Deletions cut 4 bases from V and 0 bases from J, with 9 bases between. CDR3 sequence (DNA): TGTGCCATCAGTGTTGCGACAGCTAACTATGGCTACACCTTC. Encoded protein: CAISVATANYGYTF.

This clone appeared a single time. The chain links TRBV30 to TRBJ2-6; possibly TRBD2 for D (5 bases). The CDR3 is made up of 16 amino acids. Germline V gene lookup returns CDR1 GTSNPN and CDR2 SVGIG (reference sequence). The V and J ends lost 2 bases and 0 bases respectively, with 11 bases between them. Here the CDR3 reads CAWSLTEGSGANVLTF. The CDR3 coding sequence is TGTGCCTGGAGTTTAACAGAGGGCTCTGGGGCCAACGTCCTGACTTTC.

This clone was observed a few times. The sample has other DNA sequences that encode this CDR3 too. The chain carries TRBV4-1 and TRBJ1-1, with unresolved D. CDR1 and CDR2 from the germline V gene are MGHRA and YSYEKL. The CDR3 sequence is 15 residues long. V was pared by 1 base and J by 0 bases, with 9 bases between. CDR3 in amino acids: CASSQGSGLNTEAFF. CDR3 DNA: TGCGCCAGCAGCCAAGGGTCGGGGTTGAACACTGAAGCTTTCTTT.

The chain couples TRBV30 to TRBJ1-2; 8 bases fit TRBD1. Trimming at V came to 2 bases and at J to 6 bases, leaving 11 bases not matched to a gene. The CDR3 has 15 residues. Germline V gene data show CDR1 as GTSNPN and CDR2 as SVGIG (reference sequence). In DNA form, the CDR3 reads TGTGCCTGGAGTATACAAGGACAGGGTTTTAATGGCTACACCTTC. It translates to CAWSIQGQGFNGYTF.

This chain joins TRBV6-6 and TRBJ1-2, with unresolved D. Germline lookup yields CDR1 MNHNY and CDR2 SVGAGI (reference sequence). The V and J ends lost 2 bases and 4 bases respectively, with 14 bases between them. The CDR3 totals 15 residues. The CDR3 nucleotides are TGTGCCAGCAGTTACGTGGAGGTCCCAGGCTATGGCTACACCTTC. The encoded protein is CASSYVEVPGYGYTF.

This clone was recorded only once. The V call is TRBV5-1, the J call TRBJ1-6; D is unclear. The germline CDR1 and CDR2 sequences are SGHRS and YFSETQ. CDR3 size: 15 residues. V lost 0 bases, J lost 7 bases, and 11 bases lay in between. CDR3 in amino acids: CASSLATNLNSPLHF. The CDR3 DNA reads TGCGCCAGCAGCTTGGCGACAAATCTCAATTCACCCCTCCACTTT.

This clone has just one count. This chain uses TRBV4-1 with TRBJ2-3; possible D gene TRBD1, 6 bases. The CDR3 contains 16 residues. Germline V gene sequence: CDR1 MGHRA, CDR2 YSYEKL. Trimming took off 2 bases at V and 0 bases at J, with 12 bases between the two ends. DNA of the CDR3: TGCGCCAGCAGCCAATTCTCCAGGGGTAGCACAGATACGCAGTATTTT. Protein: CASSQFSRGSTDTQYF.

The chain carries TRBV5-1 and TRBJ1-4, with a possible D match to TRBD1 (6 bases). Between the trimmed V and J ends, which lost 3 bases and 0 bases, there was a span of 9 bases. Germline CDR1 is SGHRS and CDR2 is YFSETQ. The CDR3 consists of 15 residues. In nucleotides, the CDR3 is TGCGCCAGCAGCTGGACAGCTGCAACTAATGAAAAACTGTTTTTT. This gives the protein CASSWTAATNEKLFF.

The chain combines TRBV5-8 with TRBJ1-4, with D uncertain. V lost 1 base and J 8 bases, leaving 18 bases between the germline ends. The length of the CDR3 is 16 residues. Germline V gene data show CDR1 as SGHTS and CDR2 as YDEGEE. In DNA, the CDR3 is TGTGCCAGCAGCTTGTGGATGGGCCAGGAGAAGGAAAAACTGTTTTTT. Translation gives CASSLWMGQEKEKLFF.

In this sample, this clone turned up a few times. The chain links TRBV7-9 to TRBJ2-1; D is tentatively TRBD1 or TRBD2 (5 bases each). Germline CDR1 reads SEHNR; CDR2 reads FQNEAQ (reference sequence). The CDR3 consists of 16 residues. Trimming left V 2 bases short and J 6 bases short, with 17 bases between. The chain's CDR3 is CASSLNTGQRSNEQFF. The CDR3 bases are TGTGCCAGCAGCTTAAATACGGGGCAACGGAGCAATGAGCAGTTCTTC.

V is TRBV2 and J is TRBJ1-1; D is perhaps TRBD1 (6 bases). The germline CDR1 and CDR2 sequences are SNHLY and FYNNEI. Deletions cut 6 bases from V and 9 bases from J, with 20 bases between. CDR3 length equals 14 residues. CDR3 nucleotide sequence: TGTGCCAGCAGGGGAAGGACCGGGACAACTAAAGCTTTCTTT. Its protein product is CASRGRTGTTKAFF.

The chain recombines TRBV7-8 with TRBJ1-6, with D possibly matching TRBD1 (6 bases). The V gene's germline CDR1 is SGHVS and CDR2 FQNEAQ. The CDR3 loop spans 15 amino acids. The V gene lost 5 bases and the J gene lost 9 bases, with 17 bases spanning the gap. In DNA, the CDR3 is TGTGCCAGCAGCGTAACCAGGGGATTGGTTTCACCCCTCCACTTT. The encoded protein is CASSVTRGLVSPLHF.